A selection of T cell receptor beta chains follows, all from one sample in a study of T cells in Graves' hyperthyroidism and ophthalmopathy. From the multiplex PCR reads, TCRdb called clonotypes with MiXCR, one entry per CDR3 protein. Of 96,000 or so distinct CDR3 sequences detected, about 51% appear once; the ten largest clones hold around 29%. Sequenced material: blood. The receptors come from a woman aged 40-49 years with Graves' hyperthyroidism. The CDR3 runs from the conserved cysteine through the conserved F or W. A D gene is named only where the DNA matches it firmly. Clone size appears in some rows only: once, few, many, or a class for an expanded clone.

clone size: once; V gene: TRBV9; D gene: NA; J gene: TRBJ2-5; CDR3 protein: CASSYHPDGETQYF
clone size: NA; V gene: TRBV6-1; D gene: TRBD2; J gene: NA; CDR3 protein: CASTQGFASGRVGPGELFF
clone size: many; V gene: TRBV6-5; D gene: NA; J gene: TRBJ1-3; CDR3 protein: CATLLGNTIYF
clone size: NA; V gene: TRBV4-3; D gene: NA; J gene: TRBJ2-5; CDR3 protein: CASSQRSEETQYF
clone size: many; V gene: TRBV29-1; D gene: NA; J gene: TRBJ1-1; CDR3 protein: CSVMGIMNTEAFF
clone size: NA; V gene: TRBV15; D gene: NA; J gene: TRBJ1-3; CDR3 protein: CATSKGMNTIYF
clone size: once; V gene: TRBV6-5; D gene: NA; J gene: TRBJ1-1; CDR3 protein: CASSYRGADEAFF
clone size: NA; V gene: TRBV15; D gene: TRBD1; J gene: TRBJ1-1; CDR3 protein: CATSRPDRVAFF
clone size: many; V gene: TRBV5-1; D gene: NA; J gene: TRBJ1-1; CDR3 protein: CASSLEARVGTEAFF
clone size: once; V gene: TRBV29-1; D gene: TRBD1; J gene: TRBJ1-1; CDR3 protein: CSSYRGQNTEAFF
clone size: once; V gene: TRBV7-9; D gene: TRBD1; J gene: TRBJ1-4; CDR3 protein: CASGTANEKLFF
clone size: many; V gene: TRBV2; D gene: TRBD2; J gene: TRBJ2-3; CDR3 protein: CASSWEGRGTDTQYF
clone size: NA; V gene: TRBV4-1; D gene: NA; J gene: TRBJ2-5; CDR3 protein: CASSQGTAGETQYF
clone size: NA; V gene: TRBV9; D gene: NA; J gene: TRBJ1-1; CDR3 protein: CASSVSQNTEAFF
clone size: NA; V gene: TRBV7-9; D gene: TRBD2; J gene: TRBJ2-3; CDR3 protein: CASSGTGTSGRSWDTQYF
clone size: many; V gene: TRBV7-2; D gene: TRBD2; J gene: TRBJ2-5; CDR3 protein: CASSQAGKETQYF
clone size: NA; V gene: TRBV29-1; D gene: NA; J gene: TRBJ1-2; CDR3 protein: CSLGSDYGYTF
clone size: many; V gene: TRBV19; D gene: TRBD1; J gene: TRBJ2-7; CDR3 protein: CASRPGQGSYEQYF
clone size: NA; V gene: TRBV7-2; D gene: NA; J gene: TRBJ1-4; CDR3 protein: CASSLDLDTMGEKLFF
clone size: NA; V gene: TRBV7-3; D gene: NA; J gene: TRBJ2-3; CDR3 protein: CASSSGGSTDTQYF
clone size: many; V gene: TRBV20-1; D gene: NA; J gene: TRBJ1-5; CDR3 protein: CSAPGQHSEPQHF
clone size: NA; V gene: TRBV7-3; D gene: TRBD2; J gene: TRBJ2-7; CDR3 protein: CASSWASGTYEQYF
clone size: few; V gene: TRBV9; D gene: NA; J gene: TRBJ1-2; CDR3 protein: CASSVEEDTNGYTF
clone size: medium-sized; V gene: TRBV25-1; D gene: NA; J gene: TRBJ1-2; CDR3 protein: CASSDSFGYGYTF
clone size: few; V gene: TRBV20-1; D gene: NA; J gene: TRBJ2-2; CDR3 protein: CSAPTRLNTGELFF
clone size: many; V gene: TRBV19; D gene: TRBD1; J gene: TRBJ1-2; CDR3 protein: CASNDRDRANYGYTF
clone size: NA; V gene: TRBV7-2; D gene: TRBD2; J gene: TRBJ2-7; CDR3 protein: CASSRWTSGEYEQYF
clone size: NA; V gene: TRBV7-9; D gene: TRBD1; J gene: TRBJ2-6; CDR3 protein: CASSLGDRVAFFGANVLTF
clone size: many; V gene: TRBV7-8; D gene: TRBD1; J gene: TRBJ2-2; CDR3 protein: CAIDRGYPGELFF
clone size: many; V gene: TRBV6-6; D gene: NA; J gene: TRBJ1-6; CDR3 protein: CASSYSSLNNSPLHF
clone size: NA; V gene: TRBV10-3; D gene: NA; J gene: TRBJ2-2; CDR3 protein: CAIRASAGELFF
clone size: many; V gene: TRBV29-1; D gene: TRBD2; J gene: TRBJ2-7; CDR3 protein: CSVAGGAGEQYF
clone size: NA; V gene: TRBV7-9; D gene: TRBD1; J gene: TRBJ2-6; CDR3 protein: CASSLEGQGANVLTF
clone size: many; V gene: TRBV4-1; D gene: NA; J gene: TRBJ1-2; CDR3 protein: CASSQGDAQGGYTF
clone size: NA; V gene: TRBV7-8; D gene: NA; J gene: TRBJ1-2; CDR3 protein: CASSFRSYGYTF
clone size: many; V gene: TRBV5-1; D gene: NA; J gene: TRBJ2-7; CDR3 protein: CASSLVGEHEQYF
clone size: NA; V gene: TRBV7-3; D gene: NA; J gene: TRBJ2-3; CDR3 protein: CASSPGQSTDTQYF
clone size: NA; V gene: TRBV9; D gene: NA; J gene: TRBJ2-3; CDR3 protein: CASSHSLASGTDTQYF
clone size: NA; V gene: TRBV29-1; D gene: NA; J gene: TRBJ1-2; CDR3 protein: CSVVGWGSGGYTF
clone size: NA; V gene: TRBV20-1; D gene: NA; J gene: TRBJ2-2; CDR3 protein: CSARDGRVNTGELFF
clone size: many; V gene: TRBV7-2; D gene: NA; J gene: TRBJ2-5; CDR3 protein: CASSRTAGLAWETQYF
clone size: many; V gene: TRBV7-3; D gene: NA; J gene: TRBJ2-5; CDR3 protein: CASSPDGRQETRYF
clone size: few; V gene: TRBV7-2; D gene: NA; J gene: TRBJ2-6; CDR3 protein: CASSLARGANVLTF
clone size: NA; V gene: TRBV28; D gene: TRBD1; J gene: TRBJ1-5; CDR3 protein: CASSLAGGGFNQPQHF
clone size: many; V gene: TRBV7-2; D gene: TRBD1; J gene: TRBJ1-2; CDR3 protein: CASSPWTGTNYGYTF
clone size: few; V gene: TRBV7-9; D gene: TRBD1; J gene: TRBJ2-7; CDR3 protein: CASNQGQGAYEQYF
clone size: NA; V gene: TRBV20-1; D gene: NA; J gene: TRBJ2-1; CDR3 protein: CSAIRPRNNEQFF
clone size: many; V gene: TRBV6-5; D gene: TRBD2; J gene: TRBJ2-7; CDR3 protein: CASSYKTSGGNEQYF